The following is a TCR beta chain sequence with its context. Its antigen is not identified. CDR1 is SGHAT, CDR2 FQNNGV, per germline. The CDR3 length is 16 residues. V gave up 5 bases and J gave up 3 bases; unmatched junction bases: 7. The data originate from a study of cytomegalovirus exposure and HLA in healthy donors. Study-level background: An early release of data contained tens of millions of unique TCRs, which came from HLA-typed donors.

Study-level findings and limits: Follow-up analysis seemed to connect common viral pathogens with several of the most significant clusters identified.

Primers for the PCR totalled 60 Vbeta and 13 Jbeta. Some clones are missing from TCRdb's copy, which holds only in-frame ones; the method was immunoSEQ multiplex PCR. The table lists fewer than 90,000 clones, roughly 78% of them singletons. This rearrangement joins TRBV11-2 to TRBJ2-7; TRBD2 matches 13 bases. The sequenced sample was PBMCs. This clonotype was sampled from a male donor in good health and CMV-seropositive. The CDR3 coding sequence is TGTGCCAGCAGCCCAAGGACTAGCGGGAGTATCTACGAGCAGTACTTC. This translates into CASSPRTSGSIYEQYF.